Below are 19 T cell receptor beta chains sequenced from a single sample in a study of immune heterogeneity within non-small cell lung tumors. Multiplex PCR was performed with 32 V and 13 J primers, and it amplified TCR beta CDR3. TCRdb re-called the multiplex PCR reads through MiXCR, storing one row per CDR3 protein. Of tens of thousands of distinct CDR3 sequences detected, 27% appear once; the ten largest clones hold around 3.8%. As template, the study used bulk tumor genomic DNA at approximately 610 ng per sample. In surgery, several biopsies were collected from each primary tumor at widely spaced sites. Patients underwent curative surgery for non-small cell lung cancer (untreated and newly diagnosed). The source material was lung tumor tissue. Receptors were obtained from a middle-aged man with non-small cell lung cancer.

Relative to its sample, this clonotype is medium-sized. J is TRBJ1-2 and V is TRBV24-1, with TRBD1 as a possible D gene (6 bases). In germline, CDR1 is KGHDR, CDR2 SFDVKD. The CDR3 is 14 residues long. Trimming left V 0 bases short and J 6 bases short, with 10 bases between. CDR3 residues: CATSDLNREHGYTF. The CDR3 DNA sequence: TGTGCCACCAGTGATTTGAACAGGGAGCATGGCTACACCTTC.

This clonotype appeared a few times. The chain links TRBV5-8 to TRBJ1-1; D unresolved. Trimming pared 4 bases from V and 5 bases from J, leaving 9 bases between. Germline assignment: CDR1 SGHTS and CDR2 YDEGEE. The CDR3 is 12 amino acids. CDR3 loop: CASSKQWTEAFF. The CDR3 bases are TGTGCCAGCAGCAAACAGTGGACTGAAGCTTTCTTT.

In its sample, this clonotype was seen once. The chain combines TRBV5-6 with TRBJ2-7, with D possibly TRBD1 on 7 matching bases. Germline V CDR1 and CDR2: SGHDT, YYEEEE. The CDR3 is 14 residues long. The ends were cut back, 3 bases at V and 4 bases at J, with 14 bases in the middle. CDR3 loop: CASSSAGGFYEQYF. The CDR3 coding sequence is TGTGCCAGCAGCTCTGCAGGGGGGTTTTACGAGCAGTACTTC.

Note on this clonotype: This may be a read error, as it is one base from a much larger clone. This chain uses TRBV29-1 with TRBJ2-3; D tentatively fits TRBD1 or TRBD2 (5 bases each). The CDR3 spans 12 residues. Germline V gene data show CDR1 as SQVTM and CDR2 as ANQGSEA. Trimming left V 7 bases short and J 0 bases short, with 8 bases between. This chain's CDR3 is CSGDVSTDTQYF. CDR3 coding DNA: TGCAGCGGGGACGTTAGCACAGATACGCAGTATTTT.

This clonotype is judged medium-sized (0.01 to 0.1%). The chain carries TRBV30 and TRBJ1-6; 7 bases align to TRBD1. After removal of 7 bases from V and 9 bases from J, the junction contained 9 bases not matched to a gene. Germline-derived CDR1 and CDR2 are GTSNPN and SVGIG (reference sequence). This CDR3 spans 13 amino acids. CDR3 sequence: CASYRGWGSPLHF. The CDR3, as DNA: TGTGCCTCCTACAGGGGCTGGGGTTCACCCCTCCACTTT.

This clonotype came up a few times. Its ends do not fully match the called genes, so a read error is possible. The chain is built from TRBV24-1 and TRBJ2-3; either TRBD1 or TRBD2 may supply D (5 bases each). The CDR3 extends over 18 amino acids. Per the germline V gene, CDR1 is KGHDR and CDR2 is SFDVKD. The CDR3 loop reads CATSDLGQGSATTGTQYF. The CDR3 DNA reads TGTGCCACCAGTGATTTAGGTCAGGGTAGCGCTACCACAGGTACGCAGTATTTT.

This clonotype was observed a few times. This chain's CDR3 is CASSIPTSGRNEQFF. The DNA for the CDR3 is TGTGCCAGTAGTATTCCGACTAGCGGGAGGAATGAGCAGTTCTTC. The chain is built from TRBV19 and TRBJ2-1, with 13 bases aligning to TRBD2. With 3 bases clipped from V and 7 bases from J, the junction kept 3 bases outside the gene matches. The CDR3 is made up of 15 amino acids. CDR1 LNHDA and CDR2 SQIVND come from the germline V gene (reference sequence).

A word on this clonotype: An end of the junction does not agree with germline; a read error may underlie this. CDR3 coding DNA: TGTGCCATCAGCTTAATGGGACTAGCGGGTTTAGGGGATACGCAGTATTTT. As protein: CAISLMGLAGLGDTQYF. The rearrangement uses TRBV7-9 and TRBJ2-3; 12 bases agree with TRBD2. The CDR3 has 17 residues. Germline CDR1 reads SEHNR; CDR2 reads FQNEAQ (reference sequence).

This clonotype has more than one count but fewer than ten. The CDR3 nucleotides are TGTGCCAGCAGCTCAAACCGGGACAGGGGCACAGATACGCAGTATTTT. It yields the protein CASSSNRDRGTDTQYF. This rearrangement joins TRBV9 to TRBJ2-3; 9 positions match TRBD1. This CDR3 comprises 16 residues. Germline V CDR1 and CDR2: SGDLS, YYNGEE. V was clipped by 4 bases and J by 1 base; unmatched bases: 7.

Many counts were recorded for this clonotype. This chain connects TRBV24-1 to TRBJ2-7; the match to TRBD1 covers 7 bases. The V and J ends lost 5 bases and 11 bases, in that order; junction bases with no gene match: 32. The CDR3 covers 20 residues. Germline V gene data show CDR1 as KGHDR and CDR2 as SFDVKD. The CDR3 coding sequence is TGTGCCACCAGTGGCTCCCCGAGAGGGGGCACGACGGGGCATTGCGTCTGGAAGTACTTC. Translation: CATSGSPRGGTTGHCVWKYF.

As for this clonotype: Given a much more abundant clone one base away, this may be a read error. The chain is built from TRBV24-1 and TRBJ2-7; D is uncertain. This CDR3 spans 12 amino acids. Germline V gene data show CDR1 as KGHDR and CDR2 as SFDVKD. The CDR3 sequence: CATSYLKYEQYF. In DNA form, the CDR3 reads TGTGCCACCAGTTATTTGAAGTACGAGCAGTACTTC.

In its sample, this clonotype ranks as medium-sized. The V and J genes are TRBV11-2 and TRBJ1-2; 7 positions agree with TRBD1. After removal of 5 bases from V and 4 bases from J, the junction contained 4 bases not matched to a gene. CDR3 length: 13 amino acids. Germline assignment: CDR1 SGHAT and CDR2 FQNNGV. The CDR3 region is CASSPTGFYGYTF. The CDR3 bases are TGTGCCAGCAGCCCGACAGGGTTCTATGGCTACACCTTC.

This clonotype occurred once. Being one base from a much bigger clone, this may be a read error. The chain combines TRBV9 with TRBJ2-3; D may correspond to TRBD1 or TRBD2 (5 bases each). The CDR3 runs to 15 residues. The germline CDR1 and CDR2 sequences are SGDLS and YYNGEE. DNA of the CDR3: TGTTCCAGCAGCGGTGAACCGACAGCCTTAGATACGCAGTATTTT. Its protein is CSSSGEPTALDTQYF.

This clonotype is classed as medium-sized (0.01 to 0.1%). V is TRBV19 and J is TRBJ2-7, with D possibly being TRBD1 or TRBD2 (5 bases each). The CDR3 loop spans 13 amino acids. Trimming pared 5 bases from V and 6 bases from J, leaving 14 bases between. The V gene's germline CDR1 is LNHDA and CDR2 SQIVND (reference sequence). CDR3 DNA sequence: TGTGCCAGTAGTTTGAGGGGCCCGAGCGAGCAGTACTTC. This gives the protein CASSLRGPSEQYF.

Points on this clonotype: This could be a read error, since a much larger clone is one nucleotide away. The chain has TRBV6-1 and TRBJ1-5; D is ambiguous. The length of the CDR3 is 14 residues. Germline V gene data show CDR1 as MNHNS and CDR2 as SASEGT. Here the CDR3 reads CSSSAELGNQPQHF. The CDR3 DNA reads as TGTTCCAGCAGTGCAGAGTTGGGCAATCAGCCCCAGCATTTT.

The count of this clonotype is one. This could be a read error, since a much larger clone is one nucleotide away. V usage is TRBV30 and J usage is TRBJ1-2; no reliable D call. This CDR3 region has 12 residues. Germline CDR1 and CDR2: GTSNPN and SVGIG (reference sequence). The CDR3 sequence: CAWSVHSYVYTF. CDR3 bases: TGTGCCTGGAGTGTACATAGTTATGTCTACACCTTC.

As regards this clonotype: Germline is not matched at one junction end, which may reflect a read error. CDR3 nucleotide sequence: TGTGCCAGCAGCCCGTCCGTAGGAGCAGGAGGGCTCCCAGCCAAAAACATTAAGTACTTC. Translated, it gives CASSPSVGAGGLPAKNIKYF. The chain is built from TRBV7-8 and TRBJ2-4; possible D gene TRBD2, 6 bases. Germline loops: CDR1 SGHVS, CDR2 FQNEAQ. CDR3 length: 20 amino acids.

This clonotype occurred many times. The rearrangement links TRBV19 to TRBJ2-7, with 11 bases fitting TRBD1. The V and J ends lost 6 bases and 7 bases, in that order; junction bases with no gene match: 8. Germline V gene data show CDR1 as LNHDA and CDR2 as SQIVND (reference sequence). This CDR3 has 14 amino acids. The CDR3 sequence: CASSPGQGAREQYF. The DNA of the CDR3 is TGTGCCAGTAGCCCTGGACAGGGGGCGCGGGAGCAGTACTTC.

This clonotype is classed as medium-sized. At one of its ends the junction is not consistent with the germline gene, which may arise from a read error. The V gene is TRBV6-4, the J gene TRBJ2-1; TRBD1 aligns across 9 bases. The germline gives CDR1 MRHNA, CDR2 SNTAGT. The CDR3 runs 15 residues. Here the CDR3 reads CASIDDRGVDNEQFF. For the CDR3, the DNA is TGTGCCAGCATTGACGACAGGGGGGTAGACAATGAGCAGTTCTTC.